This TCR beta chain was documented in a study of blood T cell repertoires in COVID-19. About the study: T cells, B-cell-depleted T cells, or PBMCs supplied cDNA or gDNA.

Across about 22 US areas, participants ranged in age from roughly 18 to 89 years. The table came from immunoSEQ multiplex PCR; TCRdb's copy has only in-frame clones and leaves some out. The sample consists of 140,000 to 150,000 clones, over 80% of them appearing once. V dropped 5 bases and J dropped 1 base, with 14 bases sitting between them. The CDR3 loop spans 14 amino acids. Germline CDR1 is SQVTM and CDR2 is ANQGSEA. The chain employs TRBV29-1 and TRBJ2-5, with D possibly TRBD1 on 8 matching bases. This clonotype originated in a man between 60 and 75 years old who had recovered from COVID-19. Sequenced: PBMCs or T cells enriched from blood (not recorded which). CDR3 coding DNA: TGCAGCGTTACAGGGGGGGTGGGCCAAGAGACCCAGTACTTC. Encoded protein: CSVTGGVGQETQYF. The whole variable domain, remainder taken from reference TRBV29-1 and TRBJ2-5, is SAVISQKPSRDICQRGTSLTIQCQVDSQVTMMFWYRQQPGQSLTLIATANQGSEATYESGFVIDKFPISRPNLTFSTLTVSNMSPEDSSIYLCSVTGGVGQETQYFGPGTRLLVL.